These 26 T cell receptor beta chains share one sample of origin, sequenced in a study of shared clonotypes between healthy human individuals. TCRdb keeps only in-frame clones here, not all; method: immunoSEQ multiplex PCR. The table lists over 1.5 million clones, about 98% of them singletons. Sequencing used naive CD4+ T cells sorted from blood. Subset of the sample: CD45RA+ positively selected. Receptors were obtained from a man aged 30 to 39 in good health.

V usage is TRBV5-1 and J usage is TRBJ1-2, with TRBD1 as a possible D gene (6 bases). Trimming stripped 0 bases from V and 8 bases from J, with 14 bases between. The CDR3 covers 14 residues. CDR1 SGHRS and CDR2 YFSETQ come from the germline V gene. CDR3 in DNA: TGCGCCAGCAGCTTGGACCGGGCAGGGGACGGCTACACCTTC. Protein: CASSLDRAGDGYTF.

This chain connects TRBV18 to TRBJ1-1; D gene unclear. Germline CDR1 and CDR2: KGHSH and LQKENI. Deletions cut 5 bases from V and 4 bases from J, with 8 bases between. CDR3 length equals 12 residues. CDR3 nucleotides: TGTGCCAGCTCAAGGAGTTCCACTGAAGCTTTCTTT. This sequence encodes CASSRSSTEAFF.

The genes are TRBV5-1 and TRBJ2-1; 9 positions agree with TRBD2. This CDR3 contains 15 residues. V was pared by 4 bases and J by 6 bases, with 8 bases of the junction left unmatched. Germline V CDR1 and CDR2: SGHRS, YFSETQ. CDR3 in amino acids: CASSAAGGSPNEQFF. The CDR3 DNA reads TGCGCCAGCAGCGCAGCGGGAGGCTCTCCCAATGAGCAGTTCTTC.

The CDR3 bases are TGTGCCACCCGGCACGAGGCAGGGCCTCGAGAGACCCAGTACTTC. Translation gives CATRHEAGPRETQYF. This chain uses TRBV10-3 with TRBJ2-5; D possibly corresponds to TRBD1 (5 bases). Germline lookup yields CDR1 ENHRY and CDR2 SYGVKD. The CDR3 totals 15 residues. Trimming took 10 bases from V and 4 from J, leaving 22 bases between them.

The V gene is TRBV5-6, the J gene TRBJ1-1; TRBD1 might be the D (6 bases). Trimming removed 4 bases at V and 2 bases at J, with 18 bases between. The CDR3 length is 16 residues. From germline, CDR1 is SGHDT and CDR2 YYEEEE. The CDR3 loop is CASSPIGGQGNTEAFF. The CDR3 DNA is TGTGCCAGCAGCCCTATCGGGGGGCAGGGCAACACTGAAGCTTTCTTT. The variable domain in full, completed from reference TRBV5-6 and TRBJ1-1, reads DAGVTQSPTHLIKTRGQQVTLRCSPKSGHDTVSWYQQALGQGPQFIFQYYEEEERQRGNFPDRFSGHQFPNYSSELNVNALLLGDSALYLCASSPIGGQGNTEAFFGQGTRLTVV.

J is TRBJ2-7 and V is TRBV7-2; 8 nucleotides line up with TRBD2. V shed 1 base, J shed 7 bases, and the junction held 15 bases outside the gene matches. CDR1 and CDR2 from the germline V gene are SGHTA and FQGNSA. The CDR3 length is 17 residues. The CDR3 DNA reads as TGTGCCAGCAGCTTAGATGGTTTGAGCGGGAGAGGGAGTGAGCAGTACTTC. This gives the protein CASSLDGLSGRGSEQYF.

The gene calls are TRBV11-1 and TRBJ2-7; 13 nucleotides align to TRBD2. Germline CDR1 and CDR2: SGHAT and FQDESV (reference sequence). CDR3 length: 16 residues. V lost 5 bases and J lost 1; bases outside the gene matches: 5. CDR3 sequence: CASSRTSGSQSYEQYF. CDR3 bases: TGTGCCAGCAGCCGGACTAGCGGGAGCCAATCCTACGAGCAGTACTTC.

The rearrangement joins TRBV28 to TRBJ2-7, with a possible D match to TRBD1 (6 bases). Germline V gene data show CDR1 as MDHEN and CDR2 as SYDVKM. V shed 1 base and J shed 4 bases, with 14 bases lying between them. This CDR3 has 15 amino acids. In nucleotides, the CDR3 is TGTGCCAGCAGTTTATCCGGGACACCCACTTACGAGCAGTACTTC. Amino acids: CASSLSGTPTYEQYF.

The chain has TRBV27 and TRBJ1-2; 9 positions agree with TRBD1. V dropped 5 bases and J dropped 4; count of bases not matched to a gene: 8. CDR3 size: 15 residues. From germline, CDR1 is MNHEY and CDR2 SMNVEV (reference sequence). The CDR3 DNA reads TGTGCCAGCAGTCCAACGGGACAGGGCGGCTATGGCTACACCTTC. Residues: CASSPTGQGGYGYTF.

This chain uses TRBV5-1 with TRBJ2-1, with 9 bases identical to TRBD2. In germline, CDR1 is SGHRS, CDR2 YFSETQ. V was clipped by 5 bases and J by 0 bases; unmatched bases: 3. This CDR3 region has 15 residues. Written as DNA, the CDR3 is TGCGCCAGCAGTTCACTAGCGGGCTCCTACAATGAGCAGTTCTTC. It translates to CASSSLAGSYNEQFF.

The chain employs TRBV27 and TRBJ2-1; D is uncertain. The CDR3 has 12 residues. Germline V gives CDR1 MNHEY, CDR2 SMNVEV (reference sequence). V was cut by 6 bases and J by 8 bases, with 11 bases left in between. CDR3 loop: CASRLLAHEQFF. CDR3 coding DNA: TGTGCCAGCAGACTCCTCGCCCATGAGCAGTTCTTC.

Regarding this clone: Other DNA variants within this sample encode the same CDR3. The rearrangement uses TRBV10-3 and TRBJ2-3; no reliable D call. Germline CDR1 is ENHRY and CDR2 is SYGVKD. Trimming removed 3 bases at V and 3 bases at J, with 4 bases between. This CDR3 is built from 12 residues. In DNA form, the CDR3 reads TGTGCCATCAGTGAAAAAACAGATACGCAGTATTTT. This translates into CAISEKTDTQYF.

The chain uses TRBV7-9 and TRBJ2-7, with 15 bases matching TRBD2. The ends lost 5 bases at V and 4 bases at J; junction bases unmatched: 3. The CDR3 has 15 amino acids. Looked up from germline, CDR1 is SEHNR and CDR2 is FQNEAQ (reference sequence). CDR3 loop: CASSDGTSGRYEQYF. CDR3 nucleotide sequence: TGTGCCAGCAGCGACGGGACTAGCGGGAGGTACGAGCAGTACTTC.

This clone occurred once. The rearrangement uses TRBV10-1 and TRBJ1-2, with 7 positions matching TRBD1. The trim removed 3 bases at V and 8 bases at J, leaving 9 bases unmatched. The germline V gene encodes CDR1 WNHNN and CDR2 SYGVQD (reference sequence). CDR3 length equals 14 residues. The CDR3 is CASSEHRGPGGYTF. CDR3 bases: TGCGCCAGCAGTGAACATAGGGGGCCGGGCGGCTACACCTTC.

The chain couples TRBV4-2 to TRBJ2-2, with TRBD1 as a possible D gene (6 bases). Germline CDR1 reads LGHNA; CDR2 reads YNFKEQ. The CDR3 contains 17 residues. Trimming removed 1 base from V and 6 bases from J, with 18 bases in between. The CDR3 is CASSQVRGLKSAGELFF. The CDR3 nucleotides are TGTGCCAGCAGCCAAGTCAGGGGCCTAAAAAGCGCCGGGGAGCTGTTTTTT.

The chain uses TRBV28 and TRBJ1-4; D gene ambiguous. Trimming took off 3 bases at V and 8 bases at J, with 13 bases between the two ends. The CDR3 length is 14 residues. Germline V gene data show CDR1 as MDHEN and CDR2 as SYDVKM. The CDR3 sequence: CASSFGQVGEKLFF. CDR3 bases: TGTGCCAGCAGTTTCGGGCAGGTTGGCGAAAAACTGTTTTTT.

This chain uses TRBV2 with TRBJ2-2; D is unresolved. This CDR3 region has 15 residues. The V end was cut by 4 bases, the J end by 0 bases, with 9 bases between. Germline-derived CDR1 and CDR2 are SNHLY and FYNNEI. The CDR3 protein is CASSVGVTNTGELFF. The CDR3 nucleotides read TGTGCCAGCAGTGTAGGCGTTACGAACACCGGGGAGCTGTTTTTT.

V and J are TRBV9 and TRBJ2-2, with D unresolved. The V gene lost 0 bases and the J gene lost 6 bases, with 9 bases spanning the gap. Per the germline V gene, CDR1 is SGDLS and CDR2 is YYNGEE. The CDR3 is 14 residues long. CDR3 nucleotides: TGTGCCAGCAGCGTAGACCTCCCAGCCGGGGAGCTGTTTTTT. Translating gives CASSVDLPAGELFF.

Concerning this clone: This same CDR3 is encoded by further DNA sequences in the sample. J is TRBJ2-7 and V is TRBV4-2, with 14 bases matching TRBD2. This CDR3 has 16 residues. Germline V gene lookup returns CDR1 LGHNA and CDR2 YNFKEQ. After removal of 1 base from V and 3 bases from J, the junction contained 2 bases not matched to a gene. The chain's CDR3 is CASSQGLAGGNYEQYF. For the CDR3, the DNA is TGTGCCAGCAGCCAAGGACTAGCGGGAGGGAACTACGAGCAGTACTTC.

The count of this clone is one. The gene calls are TRBV19 and TRBJ1-2; 7 bases align to TRBD1. CDR3 length equals 15 residues. After removal of 1 base from V and 5 bases from J, the junction contained 7 bases not matched to a gene. Germline loops: CDR1 LNHDA, CDR2 SQIVND (reference sequence). The CDR3 nucleotides read TGTGCCAGTAGTATAGTTCGACAGGGCGGATATGGCTACACCTTC. This translates into CASSIVRQGGYGYTF.

This clone was counted once. The chain is built from TRBV7-9 and TRBJ2-1; D not certain. Trimming removed 2 bases from V and 13 bases from J, with 12 bases in between. This CDR3 is built from 12 residues. Germline V gene lookup returns CDR1 SEHNR and CDR2 FQNEAQ (reference sequence). CDR3: CASSLPPDPQFF. The CDR3, as DNA: TGTGCCAGCAGCTTACCGCCAGACCCCCAGTTCTTC.

CDR3 in amino acids: CASSSRGALAKNIQYF. Here the CDR3 DNA reads TGTGCCAGCAGCTCCCGGGGAGCGCTAGCCAAAAACATTCAGTACTTC. The V and J genes are TRBV5-4 and TRBJ2-4; possibly TRBD2 for D (5 bases). V shed 3 bases and J shed 0 bases, with 13 bases lying between them. The germline V gene encodes CDR1 SGHNT and CDR2 YYREEE (reference sequence). This CDR3 has 16 amino acids.

The chain joins TRBV6-5 to TRBJ1-2, with D tentatively TRBD1 (6 bases). The CDR3 has 14 amino acids. The germline gives CDR1 MNHEY, CDR2 SVGAGI. V was pared by 3 bases and J by 1 base, with 9 bases between. The CDR3: CASSYGQINYGYTF. The CDR3 DNA reads TGTGCCAGCAGTTATGGACAGATTAACTATGGCTACACCTTC.

V is TRBV27 and J is TRBJ1-1; 8 positions agree with TRBD1. The CDR3 consists of 15 residues. V lost 3 bases, J lost 3 bases, and 6 bases stayed unmatched. Germline CDR1 reads MNHEY; CDR2 reads SMNVEV (reference sequence). Written as DNA, the CDR3 is TGTGCCAGCAGTTTCAGGGGGCGCAGGGACACTGAAGCTTTCTTT. Translated: CASSFRGRRDTEAFF.

CDR3 nucleotides: TGTGCCAGCTCACCCCAGCCTAACACTGAAGCTTTCTTT. Residues: CASSPQPNTEAFF. The J gene is TRBJ1-1, the V gene TRBV18; D is ambiguous. Trimming pared 3 bases from V and 2 bases from J, leaving 7 bases between. Germline CDR1 and CDR2: KGHSH and LQKENI. The CDR3 totals 13 residues.

This clone appeared a single time. This rearrangement joins TRBV28 to TRBJ2-1; TRBD1 matches at 7 bases. The CDR3 runs 13 residues. V was clipped by 6 bases and J by 9 bases; unmatched bases: 8. Germline V gene data show CDR1 as MDHEN and CDR2 as SYDVKM. The DNA of the CDR3 is TGTGCCAGCAGATTACAGGGGACGAGTGAGCAGTTCTTC. It is translated as CASRLQGTSEQFF.